This TCR beta chain was captured by sequencing in a study of shared clonotypes between healthy human individuals. General observations from the study: Several donors held about 5% of naive CD4 clonotypes in common.

Naive CD8 populations comprised CD45RO-negative cells positively selected for CCR7, excluding terminally differentiated effector memory CD45RA+ cells. The donor cohort consisted entirely of Caucasian adults residing in Nashville, Tennessee. The assay was run at deep level. Per the authors' pipeline: Filtering differed because ImmunoSEQ produced junction-only sequences that carried no quality scores. Using immunoSEQ multiplex PCR, the repertoire was profiled, and TCRdb retains in-frame clones only, with some absent. Clonal size and the V and J genes are those of that table, whereas D and trimming came from the DNA. The sample holds under 2,000,000 clones, approximately 94% seen once. For this clone: As yet, its antigen is unknown.

Per germline, CDR1 SEHNR and CDR2 FQNEAQ (reference sequence). This CDR3 spans 14 amino acids. V shed 5 bases and J 5 bases; nucleotides not matched to a gene: 7. The rearrangement uses TRBV7-9 and TRBJ1-1; 8 bases agree with TRBD1. The source of this sequence is a man in his late teens or twenties in good health. Sequencing was done on a sample of naive CD8+ T cells sorted from blood. This chain's CDR3 is CASSGRGPGTEAFF. The CDR3 DNA is TGTGCCAGCAGCGGCAGGGGGCCTGGGACTGAAGCTTTCTTT.